Each of the 7 T cell receptor beta chains below was sequenced from the same sample in a study of Graves' ophthalmopathy and Graves' hyperthyroidism. The study amplified TCR beta CDR3 regions using RNA transcripts. An initial RT-PCR round employing HTBI primers preceded a second-round multiplex PCR. Each CDR3 protein is one row after TCRdb ran MiXCR on the multiplex PCR reads. In the table there are about 660,000 distinct CDR3 sequences, roughly two fifths of which are singletons. Specimen: peripheral blood. Receptors originate from an adult man with Graves' ophthalmopathy.

This clonotype was detected ten times or more. The chain combines TRBV12-5 with TRBJ2-6; 7 nucleotides agree with TRBD2. This CDR3 has 15 residues. The junction had 5 bases not matched to a gene; V was cut back by 7 bases and J by 2 bases. Germline CDR1 LGHNT, CDR2 FRNRAP. CDR3 DNA sequence: TGTGCTAGTGAGGCGGGAGTGGCTGGGGCCAACGTCCTGACTTTC. Translation: CASEAGVAGANVLTF.

This chain connects TRBV2 to TRBJ2-2, with D possibly being TRBD2 (5 bases). Germline values: CDR1 SNHLY, CDR2 FYNNEI. The CDR3 has 15 amino acids. The V end lost 5 bases, the J end lost 0 bases, and 10 bases lay between the germline ends. CDR3 residues: CASSTGNPNTGELFF. CDR3 DNA sequence: TGTGCCAGCAGTACCGGGAACCCGAACACCGGGGAGCTGTTTTTT.

This clonotype occurred many times. J is TRBJ1-1 and V is TRBV5-1; D may be TRBD1 (6 bases). V lost 2 bases and J lost 0, with 11 bases in between. There are 15 residues in the CDR3. The germline gives CDR1 SGHRS, CDR2 YFSETQ. CDR3 sequence: CASSFGGAMNTEAFF. Written as DNA, the CDR3 is TGCGCCAGCAGCTTCGGGGGGGCCATGAACACTGAAGCTTTCTTT.

The chain combines TRBV2 with TRBJ1-3; D remains ambiguous. Germline-derived CDR1 and CDR2 are SNHLY and FYNNEI. The CDR3 consists of 15 residues. V gave up 5 bases and J gave up 4 bases, with 15 bases separating them. CDR3: CASSRKDLSGNTIYF. CDR3 nucleotides: TGTGCCAGCAGTAGAAAGGACCTGTCCGGAAACACCATATATTTT.

This clonotype was recorded at least ten times. This chain uses TRBV20-1 with TRBJ1-5, with D uncertain. V shed 6 bases and J shed 7 bases, with 16 bases lying between them. Germline CDR1 reads DFQATT; CDR2 reads SNEGSKA (reference sequence). The CDR3 consists of 13 residues. CDR3 nucleotide sequence: TGCAGTGCCTTGTCCATACGGGAGCAGCCCCAGCATTTT. Its protein is CSALSIREQPQHF.

At least ten counts were recorded for this clonotype. This chain links TRBV20-1 with TRBJ1-3, with D hard to call. The CDR3 is 15 residues long. CDR1 and CDR2 (germline): DFQATT, SNEGSKA (reference sequence). Trimming took off 6 bases at V and 0 bases at J, with 15 bases between the two ends. CDR3 nucleotide sequence: TGCAGTGCGCCCTATACCCTGAACTCTGGAAACACCATATATTTT. This sequence encodes CSAPYTLNSGNTIYF.

Concerning this clonotype itself: This may be a read error: a much more frequent sequence differs by one nucleotide. The chain has TRBV5-1 and TRBJ2-2; D is uncertain. This CDR3 comprises 15 residues. V dropped 4 bases and J dropped 0 bases, with 10 bases sitting between them. Germline assignment: CDR1 SGHRS and CDR2 YFSETQ. CDR3 sequence: CASSMTATNTGELFF. CDR3 sequence (DNA): TGCGCCAGCAGCATGACGGCAACGAACACCGGGGAGCTGTTTTTT.